This T cell receptor (beta chain) derives from a study of blood T cell repertoires in COVID-19. V lost 1 base and J 3 bases, leaving 13 bases between the germline ends. The CDR3 runs 15 residues. From germline, CDR1 is MGHRA and CDR2 YSYEKL. How the authors handled the data: Amplification of reference gene primers was used by the study to estimate nucleated cell counts. Measured with immunoSEQ multiplex PCR; TCRdb has only the in-frame clones, and not every one. That table furnishes V, J and clone size, whereas the DNA furnished D and trimming. This table holds about 230,000 clones, around 88% found once.

The sample comprised peripheral blood. This TCR derives from a man aged 40-49 years with active or convalescent COVID-19. The gene calls are TRBV4-1 and TRBJ2-7; no clear D. Here the CDR3 DNA reads TGCGCCAGCAGCCAAGCGGTTGAAGAGTTCTACGAGCAGTACTTC. Translating it yields CASSQAVEEFYEQYF.